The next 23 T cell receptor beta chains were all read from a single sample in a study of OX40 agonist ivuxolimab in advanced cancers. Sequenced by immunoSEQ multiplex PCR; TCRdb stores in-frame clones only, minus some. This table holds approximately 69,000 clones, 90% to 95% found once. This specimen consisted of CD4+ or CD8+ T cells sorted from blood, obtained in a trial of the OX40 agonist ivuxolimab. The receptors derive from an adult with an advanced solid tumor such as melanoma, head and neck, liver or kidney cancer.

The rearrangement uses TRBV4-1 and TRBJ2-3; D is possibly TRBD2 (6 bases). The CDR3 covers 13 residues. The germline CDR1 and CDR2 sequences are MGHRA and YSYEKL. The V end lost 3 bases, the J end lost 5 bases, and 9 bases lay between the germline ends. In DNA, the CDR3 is TGCGCCAGCAGCCATTGGGGGGAAGATACGCAGTATTTT. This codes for CASSHWGEDTQYF.

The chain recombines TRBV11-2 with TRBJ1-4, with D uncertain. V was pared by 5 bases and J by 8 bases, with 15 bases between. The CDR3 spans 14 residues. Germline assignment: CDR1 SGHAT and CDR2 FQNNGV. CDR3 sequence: CASSPDFPAEKLFF. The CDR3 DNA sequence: TGTGCCAGCAGCCCGGACTTCCCGGCAGAAAAACTGTTTTTT.

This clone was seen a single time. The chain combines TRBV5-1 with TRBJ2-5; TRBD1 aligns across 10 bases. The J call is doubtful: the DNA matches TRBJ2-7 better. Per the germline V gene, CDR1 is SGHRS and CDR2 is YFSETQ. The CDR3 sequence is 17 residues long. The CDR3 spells CASSITVWDRGSHEQYF. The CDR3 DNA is TGCGCCAGCAGCATTACTGTTTGGGACAGGGGTTCCCACGAGCAGTACTTC.

Here the CDR3 DNA reads TGCGCCAGCAGCCAATTGGAGGTGCGAGTGTTCACCGGGGAGCTGTTTTTT. Its protein is CASSQLEVRVFTGELFF. The chain carries TRBV4-1 and TRBJ2-2, with a possible D match to TRBD2 (5 bases). CDR1 MGHRA and CDR2 YSYEKL come from the germline V gene. The length of the CDR3 is 17 residues. Trimming pared 2 bases from V and 4 bases from J, leaving 17 bases between.

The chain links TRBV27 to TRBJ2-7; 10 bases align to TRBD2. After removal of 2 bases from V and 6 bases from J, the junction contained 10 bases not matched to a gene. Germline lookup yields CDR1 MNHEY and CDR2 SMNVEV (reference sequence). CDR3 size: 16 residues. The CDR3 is CASSLGSSGRAGEQYF. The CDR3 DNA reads TGTGCCAGCAGTTTAGGATCTAGCGGGAGAGCAGGCGAGCAGTACTTC.

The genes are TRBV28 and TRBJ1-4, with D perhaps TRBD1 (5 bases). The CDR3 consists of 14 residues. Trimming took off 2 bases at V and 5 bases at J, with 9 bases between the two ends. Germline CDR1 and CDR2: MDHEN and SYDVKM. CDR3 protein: CASSLGQGNEKLFF. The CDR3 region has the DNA TGTGCCAGCAGTTTAGGGCAGGGAAATGAAAAACTGTTTTTT. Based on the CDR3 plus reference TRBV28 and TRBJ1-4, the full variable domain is DVKVTQSSRYLVKRTGEKVFLECVQDMDHENMFWYRQDPGLGLRLIYFSYDVKMKEKGDIPEGYSVSREKKERFSLILESASTNQTSMYLCASSLGQGNEKLFFGSGTQLSVL.

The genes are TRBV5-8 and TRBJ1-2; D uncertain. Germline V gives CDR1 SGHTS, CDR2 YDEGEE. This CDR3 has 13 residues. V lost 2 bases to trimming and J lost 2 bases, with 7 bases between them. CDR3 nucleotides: TGTGCCAGCAGCTTTCCGGGGAACTATGGCTACACCTTC. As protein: CASSFPGNYGYTF.

This CDR3 is CASSQESSSWLEYF. CDR3 DNA sequence: TGTGCCAGCAGCCAAGAGTCCAGTTCTTGGTTGGAGTACTTC. V gene TRBV14 combines with J gene TRBJ2-7; no clear D gene. Germline CDR1 SGHDN, CDR2 FVKESK. Trimming left V 0 bases short and J 11 bases short, with 17 bases between. The CDR3 covers 14 residues.

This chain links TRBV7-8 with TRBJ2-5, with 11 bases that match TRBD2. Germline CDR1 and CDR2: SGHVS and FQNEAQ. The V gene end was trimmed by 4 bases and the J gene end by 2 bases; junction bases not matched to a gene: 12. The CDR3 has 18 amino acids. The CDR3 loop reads CASSSLAGGRDLQETQYF. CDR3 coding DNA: TGTGCCAGCAGCTCTCTAGCGGGAGGCAGGGATTTACAAGAGACCCAGTACTTC.

The CDR3 nucleotides are TGTGCCAGCAGCCCCGGACTAGCGGGAGCGGAGACCCAGTACTTC. Translated: CASSPGLAGAETQYF. J is TRBJ2-5 and V is TRBV4-2; 13 nucleotides line up with TRBD2. This CDR3 is 15 amino acids long. Germline CDR1 and CDR2: LGHNA and YNFKEQ. V lost 4 bases to trimming and J lost 5 bases; unmatched junction nucleotides: 4.

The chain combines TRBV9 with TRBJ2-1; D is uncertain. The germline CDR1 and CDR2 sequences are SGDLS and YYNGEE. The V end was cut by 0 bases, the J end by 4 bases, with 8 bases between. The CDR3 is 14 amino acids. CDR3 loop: CASSVERSYNEQFF. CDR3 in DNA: TGTGCCAGCAGCGTAGAGCGCTCTTACAATGAGCAGTTCTTC.

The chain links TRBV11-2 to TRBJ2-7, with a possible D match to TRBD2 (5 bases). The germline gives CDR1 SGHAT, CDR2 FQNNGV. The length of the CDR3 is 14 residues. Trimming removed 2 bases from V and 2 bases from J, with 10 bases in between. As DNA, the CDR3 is TGTGCCAGCAGCTTATTCCGGGGAGCCTACGAGCAGTACTTC. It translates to CASSLFRGAYEQYF.

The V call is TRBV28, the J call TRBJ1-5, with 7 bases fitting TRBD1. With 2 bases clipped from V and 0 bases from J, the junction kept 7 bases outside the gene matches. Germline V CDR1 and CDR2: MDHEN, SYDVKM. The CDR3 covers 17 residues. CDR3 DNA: TGTGCCAGCAGTTTAAGTGTGGGACAGACTAGCAATCAGCCCCAGCATTTT. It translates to CASSLSVGQTSNQPQHF.

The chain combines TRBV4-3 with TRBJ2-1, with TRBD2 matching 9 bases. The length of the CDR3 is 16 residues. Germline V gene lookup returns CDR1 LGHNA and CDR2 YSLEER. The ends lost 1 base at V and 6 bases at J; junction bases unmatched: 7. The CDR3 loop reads CASSQGISGGGNEQFF. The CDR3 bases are TGCGCCAGCAGCCAAGGTATTAGCGGGGGAGGCAATGAGCAGTTCTTC.

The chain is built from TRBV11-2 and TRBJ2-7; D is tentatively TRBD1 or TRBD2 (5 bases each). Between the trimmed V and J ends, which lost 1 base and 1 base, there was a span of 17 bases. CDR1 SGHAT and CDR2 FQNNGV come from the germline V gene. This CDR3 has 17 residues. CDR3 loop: CASSLAFLGTESYEQYF. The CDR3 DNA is TGTGCCAGCAGCTTAGCGTTTTTAGGGACCGAATCCTACGAGCAGTACTTC.

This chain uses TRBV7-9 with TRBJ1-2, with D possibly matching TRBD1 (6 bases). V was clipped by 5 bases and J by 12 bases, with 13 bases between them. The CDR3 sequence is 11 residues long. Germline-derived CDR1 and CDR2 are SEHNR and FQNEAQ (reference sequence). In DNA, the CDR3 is TGTGCCAGCAGCCGGGGGCTCGACGACACCTTC. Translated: CASSRGLDDTF.

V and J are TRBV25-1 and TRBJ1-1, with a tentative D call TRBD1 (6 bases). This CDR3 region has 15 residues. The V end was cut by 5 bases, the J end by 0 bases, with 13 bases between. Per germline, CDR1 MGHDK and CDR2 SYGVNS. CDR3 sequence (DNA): TGTGCCAGCAGTCAGGACAGTTATTTGAACACTGAAGCTTTCTTT. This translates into CASSQDSYLNTEAFF.

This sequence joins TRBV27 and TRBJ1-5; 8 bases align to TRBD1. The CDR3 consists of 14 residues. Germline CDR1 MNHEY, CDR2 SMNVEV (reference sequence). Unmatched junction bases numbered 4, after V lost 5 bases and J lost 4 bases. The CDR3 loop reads CASSPGQVNQPQHF. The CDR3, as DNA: TGTGCCAGCAGTCCGGGACAGGTGAATCAGCCCCAGCATTTT.

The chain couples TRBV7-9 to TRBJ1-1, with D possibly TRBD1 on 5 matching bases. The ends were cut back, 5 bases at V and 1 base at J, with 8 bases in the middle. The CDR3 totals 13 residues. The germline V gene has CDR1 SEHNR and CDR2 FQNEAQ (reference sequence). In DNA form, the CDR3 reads TGTGCCAGCAGCCCAAGGGGGAACACTGAAGCTTTCTTT. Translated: CASSPRGNTEAFF. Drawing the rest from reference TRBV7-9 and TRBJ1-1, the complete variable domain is DTGVSQNPRHKITKRGQNVTFRCDPISEHNRLYWYRQTLGQGPEFLTYFQNEAQLEKSRLLSDRFSAERPKGSFSTLEIQRTEQGDSAMYLCASSPRGNTEAFFGQGTRLTVV.

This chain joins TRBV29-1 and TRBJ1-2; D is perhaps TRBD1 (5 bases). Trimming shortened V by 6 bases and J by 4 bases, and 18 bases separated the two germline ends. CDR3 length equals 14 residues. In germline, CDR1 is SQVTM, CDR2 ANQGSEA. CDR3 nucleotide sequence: TGCAGCGTCGCCAGGACGGGGCATCGCTATGGCTACACCTTC. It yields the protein CSVARTGHRYGYTF.

In nucleotides, the CDR3 is TGCGCCAGCAGCCAAGATTGGGCCAGGGGTGGGAACACTGAAGCTTTCTTT. Residues: CASSQDWARGGNTEAFF. V usage is TRBV4-3 and J usage is TRBJ1-1, with a tentative D call TRBD1 (6 bases). Per germline, CDR1 LGHNA and CDR2 YSLEER. V gave up 0 bases and J gave up 1 base, with 15 bases separating them. The CDR3 loop spans 17 amino acids.

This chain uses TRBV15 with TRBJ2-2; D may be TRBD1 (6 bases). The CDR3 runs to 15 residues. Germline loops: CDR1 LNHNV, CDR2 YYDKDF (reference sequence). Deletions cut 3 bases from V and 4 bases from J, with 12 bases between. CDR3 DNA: TGTGCCACCAGCAGGGGGCAGGGGCCCACCGGGGAGCTGTTTTTT. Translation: CATSRGQGPTGELFF.

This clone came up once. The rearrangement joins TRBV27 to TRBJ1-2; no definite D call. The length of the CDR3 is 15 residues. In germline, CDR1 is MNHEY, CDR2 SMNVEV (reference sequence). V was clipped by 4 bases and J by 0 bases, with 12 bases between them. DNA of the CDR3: TGTGCCAGCAGTTGGAGGGCTGGATCTAACTATGGCTACACCTTC. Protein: CASSWRAGSNYGYTF.